Only a few counts were recorded for the clone carrying this T cell receptor (beta chain). Its antigen is as yet unknown. The data belong to a study of response to subunit inactivated influenza vaccine. Study results and limitations: Authors suggested seasonal influenza vaccinations each recruit few new T cells.

TCRdb ran MiXCR on the RT-PCR reads and lists one entry per CDR3 protein. This table holds some 850,000 distinct CDR3 sequences, about 18% found once. The CDR3 runs 15 residues. Germline values: CDR1 SGHKS, CDR2 YYEKEE (reference sequence). After removal of 4 bases from V and 4 bases from J, the junction contained 8 bases not matched to a gene. The TCR sequence derives from a man in his fifties or sixties who received an inactivated influenza vaccine. The source material was PBMCs from blood, sampled roughly 5 days after vaccination. This chain joins TRBV5-5 and TRBJ2-3, with 8 bases that match TRBD2. The CDR3 DNA sequence: TGTGCCAGCAGCCAGCAGGGACTAGTCCCAGATACGCAGTATTTT. This translates into CASSQQGLVPDTQYF.